This T cell receptor beta chain derives from a study of beta chain features in type 1 diabetes. The entirety of the isolated RNA underwent reverse transcription, so expressed TCRB transcripts were sequenced. Sequencing of naive, central memory and regulatory T cell samples gave an average of about 3.57 million reads. Profiled with immunoSEQ multiplex PCR; TCRdb holds only in-frame clones, not every one. The sample yields some 250,000 clones, roughly 11% seen once. Findings and caveats of the study: Naive, central memory and Treg TCRB repertoires seemed to resemble each other more closely in patients than they did in healthy donors. Shorter TCRB CDR3s, moderately but significantly so, were found in Type 1 diabetes patients in all four CD4+ subsets.

The CDR3 is made up of 15 amino acids. CDR1 is SGHNT, CDR2 YYREEE, per germline (reference sequence). V was cut by 4 bases and J by 5 bases, with 18 bases left in between. Using CD45RO/CCR7/CD25/CD127/CD95/CD27, CD4+ naive, central memory, regulatory and stem cell-like memory cells were sorted. About this clone: Its specificity is unknown.

The genes are TRBV5-4 and TRBJ2-5; perhaps TRBD2 as D (7 bases). Input material: naive CD4+ T cells from blood. The TCR sequence derives from a man aged 30 to 39 with type 1 diabetes. The CDR3 protein is CASSRGQGRAETQYF. The CDR3 DNA reads TGTGCCAGCAGCCGCGGGCAGGGGAGGGCCGAGACCCAGTACTTC. Full variable domain (outside the CDR3, taken from reference TRBV5-4 and TRBJ2-5): ETGVTQSPTHLIKTRGQQVTLRCSSQSGHNTVSWYQQALGQGPQFIFQYYREEENGRGNFPPRFSGLQFPNYSSELNVNALELDDSALYLCASSRGQGRAETQYFGPGTRLLVL.